These T cell receptor beta chains were read from a single sample in a study of identical twins. TCRdb re-derived calls from the 5' RACE reads in MiXCR, one entry per CDR3 protein. The sample shows approximately 890,000 distinct CDR3 sequences, 12% of them seen only once. The sample was also linked to a second study, of yellow fever vaccine responses in identical twins.

What was sequenced was PBMCs. The receptors originated from a young woman in good health. Both conserved end residues are part of each CDR3. A D gene is named only where the DNA matches it firmly. Size values are once, few and many counts, or a class for expanded clones, and some rows have none.

d_call: -
v_call: TRBV27
clone_size: -
j_call: TRBJ1-1
cdr3_aa: CASSRRSGTSNTEAFF
cdr3_nt: TGTGCCAGCAGTCGTCGGTCGGGGACATCGAACACTGAAGCTTTCTTT

d_call: TRBD2
v_call: TRBV7-9
clone_size: many
j_call: TRBJ2-1
cdr3_aa: CASSSSGTTNEQFF
cdr3_nt: TGTGCCAGCAGCTCATCCGGGACTACCAATGAGCAGTTCTTC

d_call: TRBD2
v_call: TRBV7-7
clone_size: few
j_call: TRBJ2-1
cdr3_aa: CASSFSPGGNEQFF
cdr3_nt: TGTGCCAGCAGCTTCTCGCCGGGAGGGAATGAGCAGTTCTTC

d_call: -
v_call: TRBV12-3/TRBV12-4
clone_size: few
j_call: TRBJ2-7
cdr3_aa: CASSATGWSYEQYF
cdr3_nt: TGTGCCAGCAGTGCGACTGGTTGGTCCTACGAGCAGTACTTC

d_call: -
v_call: TRBV14
clone_size: many
j_call: TRBJ2-4
cdr3_aa: CASSQGNSNIQYF
cdr3_nt: TGTGCCAGCAGCCAAGGGAATTCAAACATTCAGTACTTC

d_call: -
v_call: TRBV6-1
clone_size: -
j_call: TRBJ2-1
cdr3_aa: CASSLLGLFNEQFF
cdr3_nt: TGTGCCAGCAGCCTACTTGGACTCTTCAATGAGCAGTTCTTC

d_call: TRBD2
v_call: TRBV14
clone_size: few
j_call: TRBJ2-5
cdr3_aa: CASSQKPGLAGENRETQYF
cdr3_nt: TGTGCCAGCAGCCAGAAACCGGGACTAGCGGGAGAAAATAGAGAGACCCAGTACTTC

d_call: -
v_call: TRBV20-1
clone_size: few
j_call: TRBJ1-4
cdr3_aa: CSAQGPLPPNEKLFF
cdr3_nt: TGCAGTGCCCAGGGGCCTCTACCCCCTAATGAAAAACTGTTTTTT

d_call: -
v_call: TRBV20-1
clone_size: -
j_call: TRBJ2-1
cdr3_aa: CSASPRDGKYNEQFF
cdr3_nt: TGCAGTGCTAGTCCACGGGACGGGAAGTACAATGAGCAGTTCTTC

d_call: -
v_call: TRBV3-1
clone_size: many
j_call: TRBJ2-2
cdr3_aa: CASSLGSPWELFF
cdr3_nt: TGTGCCAGCAGCCTCGGTTCGCCCTGGGAGCTGTTTTTT

d_call: -
v_call: TRBV3-1
clone_size: few
j_call: TRBJ2-2
cdr3_aa: CASSQGKGGAGYTGELFF
cdr3_nt: TGTGCCAGCAGCCAAGGGAAAGGCGGGGCGGGGTACACCGGGGAGCTGTTTTTT

d_call: -
v_call: TRBV12-3/TRBV12-4
clone_size: -
j_call: TRBJ2-2
cdr3_aa: CASSPQQGPFQINTGELFF
cdr3_nt: TGTGCCAGCAGTCCCCAGCAGGGGCCCTTTCAAATTAACACCGGGGAGCTGTTTTTT

d_call: TRBD1
v_call: TRBV29-1
clone_size: many
j_call: TRBJ1-1
cdr3_aa: CSVGGGQGTLGEAFF
cdr3_nt: TGCAGCGTTGGAGGGGGACAGGGAACTTTGGGTGAAGCTTTCTTT

d_call: -
v_call: TRBV28
clone_size: -
j_call: TRBJ1-2
cdr3_aa: CASSSRPLNYGYTF
cdr3_nt: TGTGCCAGCAGTTCCAGACCTCTTAACTATGGCTACACCTTC

d_call: -
v_call: TRBV2
clone_size: -
j_call: TRBJ1-4
cdr3_aa: CASSAGVGKLFF
cdr3_nt: TGTGCCAGCAGCGCTGGGGTTGGAAAACTGTTTTTT

d_call: -
v_call: TRBV20-1
clone_size: -
j_call: TRBJ2-2
cdr3_aa: CSATSPGASGELFF
cdr3_nt: TGCAGTGCCACATCCCCGGGGGCGTCCGGGGAGCTGTTTTTT

d_call: TRBD2
v_call: TRBV4-1
clone_size: few
j_call: TRBJ2-3
cdr3_aa: CASSLWTSGSNLAQYF
cdr3_nt: TGCGCCAGCAGCTTATGGACTAGCGGGAGCAATTTGGCGCAGTATTTT

d_call: -
v_call: TRBV13
clone_size: -
j_call: TRBJ2-7
cdr3_aa: CASSPSDLPGSYEQYF
cdr3_nt: TGTGCCAGCAGCCCCTCCGACCTCCCGGGCTCCTACGAGCAGTACTTC

d_call: TRBD1
v_call: TRBV7-2
clone_size: few
j_call: TRBJ2-3
cdr3_aa: CASSLASGTGTDTQYF
cdr3_nt: TGTGCCAGCAGCTTAGCTAGTGGGACAGGGACAGATACGCAGTATTTT

d_call: TRBD1
v_call: TRBV4-2
clone_size: few
j_call: TRBJ2-3
cdr3_aa: CASSQTTGANILRDTQYF
cdr3_nt: TGTGCCAGCAGCCAGACGACAGGGGCCAACATTCTCAGGGATACGCAGTATTTT

d_call: TRBD2
v_call: TRBV4-2
clone_size: few
j_call: TRBJ2-2
cdr3_aa: CASSRAGVSSAGELFF
cdr3_nt: TGTGCCAGCAGCCGAGCGGGGGTATCGTCTGCCGGGGAGCTGTTTTTT

d_call: TRBD1
v_call: TRBV18
clone_size: once
j_call: TRBJ1-1
cdr3_aa: CASLPRDRGSGTEAFF
cdr3_nt: TGTGCCAGCCTTCCCCGGGACAGGGGGAGTGGAACTGAAGCTTTCTTT

d_call: TRBD1
v_call: TRBV6-2/TRBV6-3
clone_size: -
j_call: TRBJ2-3
cdr3_aa: CASSPDRDRTDTQYF
cdr3_nt: TGTGCCAGCAGTCCCGACAGGGATCGCACAGATACGCAGTATTTT

d_call: -
v_call: TRBV7-9
clone_size: -
j_call: TRBJ2-3
cdr3_aa: CASKKQGGGPHTDTQYF
cdr3_nt: TGTGCCAGCAAAAAACAGGGAGGGGGCCCCCACACAGATACGCAGTATTTT

d_call: -
v_call: TRBV7-3
clone_size: -
j_call: TRBJ2-1
cdr3_aa: CASGSQGYNEQFF
cdr3_nt: TGTGCCAGCGGATCACAGGGTTACAATGAGCAGTTCTTC

d_call: -
v_call: TRBV7-3
clone_size: -
j_call: TRBJ2-1
cdr3_aa: CASSLETDNEQFF
cdr3_nt: TGTGCCAGCAGCTTAGAGACAGACAATGAGCAGTTCTTC

d_call: -
v_call: TRBV12-3/TRBV12-4
clone_size: many
j_call: TRBJ2-2
cdr3_aa: CASSRALNTGELFF
cdr3_nt: TGTGCCAGCAGCCGGGCCCTAAACACCGGGGAGCTGTTTTTT

d_call: -
v_call: TRBV11-2
clone_size: -
j_call: TRBJ2-6
cdr3_aa: CASSPRTVLTF
cdr3_nt: TGTGCCAGCAGCCCACGTACTGTCCTGACTTTC

d_call: -
v_call: TRBV5-1
clone_size: many
j_call: TRBJ1-5
cdr3_aa: CASSSGPASSNQPQHF
cdr3_nt: TGCGCCAGCAGCTCAGGTCCGGCAAGTAGCAATCAGCCCCAGCATTTT